This TCR beta chain comes out of a study of regulatory T cells in long-lasting Graves disease (dated by TCRdb to the early 2020s). Regarding the research as a whole: Newly diagnosed Graves' disease patients had taken antithyroid drugs for less than 3 months. This study used TCR sequencing and RNA sequencing of peripheral blood to compare persistent Graves' disease patients against newly diagnosed Graves' disease patients. The study was registered as a clinical trial and conducted in China. A total of roughly 35 samples underwent TCR sequencing: around 13 from persistent and roughly 20 from newly diagnosed Graves' disease patients. Summary of the overall study and its limitations: Peripheral blood alone was examined, since thyroid tissue, which constituted the primary lesion, could not be accessed. The authors acknowledged the small sample size as a limitation that may reduce accuracy. Persistent Graves' disease patients showed lower TCR Shannon entropy and fewer highly expanded clones than newly diagnosed patients, suggesting clonal expansion. A larger number of public clonotypes was shared among persistent patients (about 2,700) than among newly diagnosed patients (about 990). Preferential use of TRBV28, TRBJ1-2 and TRBJ2-5 was observed in persistent disease, whereas TRBV20-1 and TRBJ2-1 were favored in newly diagnosed disease. Sequencing and analysis were limited to the TCR beta chain.

What this sample's time point label stands for: newly diagnosed GD, antithyroid drugs for less than 3 months. For both TCR sequencing and RNA sequencing, RNA was extracted from PBMCs using TRIzol. Graves' disease was diagnosed according to American Thyroid Association guidelines. The patients came from an endocrinology department in Xi'an, China. Each patient gave about 10 milliliters of peripheral blood, collected in an EDTA anticoagulant tube. Ficoll Paque Plus density gradient separation was used to isolate PBMCs, and no further T cell sorting was performed. An Agilent 2100 Bioanalyzer and agarose gel were used to assess RNA quality, and a NanoDrop 2000 was used to measure RNA concentration. The germline V gene encodes CDR1 DFQATT and CDR2 SNEGSKA (reference sequence). The CDR3 covers 13 residues, taking in both the cysteine and the phenylalanine. Only the CDR3 DNA stays, 39 bases, in frame from base 1. V is reduced by 8 bases and J by 0 bases, leaving a spacing of 12 bases between them.

Receptors were amplified or captured by multiplex PCR. Instrument on record: Illumina HiSeq 4000. CDR3 regions were amplified by Arm-PCR with iRepertoire HTBI primers to construct TCR beta libraries. Before sequencing, the PCR products went through gel purification. Per the authors' processing: Gene usage analysis of CDR3 amino acid clonotypes used the 50 to 70 TRBV and approximately 13 TRBJ segments found across samples. COPE and FqMerger were used to merge the filtered high-quality paired reads into contigs. Contigs were aligned with BLAST to IMGT TRBV, TRBD and TRBJ reference genes, and CDR3 was defined per IMGT. Highly expanded clones were defined as clonotypes with a frequency above 0.1%. Shannon entropy served as the measure of repertoire diversity, while the Gini coefficient captured V-J evenness. Public clonotypes were defined as clonotypes shared by more than one individual. In-frame beta chains were kept once TCRdb had trimmed the public reads at Q25 with fastp and called clones with MiXCR. Each CDR3 protein appears once, grouped with its most common genes and DNA. The V and J calls here are based on TCRdb, not the publication. This sample is represented by some 460,000 distinct CDR3 sequences; 15% to 20% of them were singletons. The ten largest clones capture 12% of the sample.

Worth noting for this clonotype: Its antigen is currently not known. Base quality data are lacking; no much larger clone is found one base away.

The same data also contributed to another study, on T cells in Graves' hyperthyroidism and ophthalmopathy. From the second report: A patient counted as having stable Graves' hyperthyroidism if no progression to ophthalmopathy occurred over 18 months of follow-up. The hyperthyroidism patients were between 18 and 65 years old and newly diagnosed, with a disease duration of less than 2 months. The study excluded patients with uncontrolled infections, other autoimmune diseases, pregnancy or lactation. Diagnoses were based on clinical symptoms, serum thyroxine and TRAb, thyroid ultrasound and orbital computed tomography. A first-round RT-PCR of the TCR CDR3 used the HTBI primer set with the Qiagen OneStep RT-PCR kit. Most expanded thyroid clonotypes (frequency above 0.001) were also detected in blood, suggesting blood repertoires may reflect thyroid immune responses. A model built on a 13 V-J signature distinguished ophthalmopathy from stable hyperthyroidism, reaching around 88% sensitivity and about 81% specificity in cross-validation and 80%/75% in testing. In validation, the model predicted progression to ophthalmopathy with roughly 66% sensitivity and about 73% specificity, a median of around six months before onset. A discovery cohort of around 98 patients, approximately 45 with Graves' ophthalmopathy and roughly 59 with stable Graves' hyperthyroidism, was used to find distinguishing TCR V-J signatures. Prospective prediction of ophthalmopathy was tested in an independent validation cohort consisting of some 19 hyperthyroidism patients and over 15 patients who later progressed to ophthalmopathy. The 100 discovery patients were divided at random into training and test sets in a 7:3 ratio. In six Graves' hyperthyroidism patients, the study also compared T-cell repertoires from thyroid tissue with T-cell repertoires from blood. After blood sampling, hyperthyroidism patients were treated with methimazole at a starting dose of 30 mg daily, and ophthalmopathy patients were treated with high-dose intravenous methylprednisolone. The libraries were constructed in a second round of multiplex PCR and then size-selected and purified. Libraries were sequenced paired-end with 100 bp reads on an Illumina HiSeq2000. SOAPnuke was used to process the raw data, with reads discarded if the reads contained adapters or uncalled bases, had a mean Phred below 15, or lacked an exact constant-primer or identifier match. COPE v1.2.5 was used to merge the high-quality paired reads, and each unique nucleotide sequence was defined as a clonotype. MiTCR v1.1 was used to align clonotypes to the IMGT TRBV, TRBD and TRBJ reference segments. Only V-J combinations with frequency above 0.0001, covering about 99% of repertoires, were analysed. A TCS score was defined as the ratio of F50 (clonal expansion) to E x V (chaos), with BLOSUM62-based TCRdist applied between CDR3 peptides within each V-J. Welch's t-statistics and random forest reduced approximately 520 V-J features to 10 to 15, which were used in a naive Bayes classifier (R e1071). No statistical method was used to set the sample size in advance, and investigators knew the group allocation. The paper describes TCR Vbeta CDR3 sequencing of 120 to 150 peripheral blood samples, made up of 43 ophthalmopathy patients, approximately 73 hyperthyroidism patients and about 17 progressor patients.

Sequences were derived from peripheral blood mononuclear cells (PBMCs), sampled at new diagnosis, from a patient treated with antithyroid drugs. The sequence is built from TRBV20-1 and TRBJ2-3; no confident D gene assignment can be made. The source is a man aged 35 to 55 with Graves disease. Donor details come from another sample of the same person, matched by shared clones. Here is the DNA: TGCAGTCCATTGGGGTTTAGCACAGATACGCAGTATTTT. Translated, it reads CSPLGFSTDTQYF.